Included here is one T cell receptor beta chain sequence, with context. This clone was detected once. It lacks a known antigen. Qualities for individual bases were not recorded, and no much larger clone is one base off. For CDR1 and CDR2, the germline V gene lists SGHRS and YFSETQ. Trimming removed 0 bases from V and 2 bases from J, leaving 8 bases between the germline ends. The CDR3 numbers 14 residues from cysteine through phenylalanine. CDR3 DNA only is kept here, 42 bases in frame from base 1. Using the deep immunoSEQ assay, multiplex PCR amplified TCR CDR3 regions from genomic DNA. Extracted genomic DNA from each cell subset was distributed evenly across all wells of several immunoSEQ 96-well plates, and each plate was treated as a replicate. For sorted subsets, about 200 ng genomic DNA, equal to about 30,000 T cell genomes, was loaded into each replicate PCR. The purified libraries were quantified using a Qubit 3.0 fluorometer, sized with a Bioanalyzer 2100, and then quantified again using the KAPA Library Quantification kit. Every immunoSEQ 96-well plate was sequenced on a dedicated single-read 150-cycle Illumina NextSeq 550 flow cell. In the original analysis: The immunoSEQ output contained only junctional sequences without quality scores, so filtering could not match that applied to full-length reads. Sequences were annotated with PyIR, a Python wrapper for IgBLAST v1.9, and V/J genes and CDR3 were assigned using IMGT germline references. Reads with weak V/J assignments (E-value above 1e-6), missing CDR3, stop codons, out-of-frame junctions, or ambiguous translated residues were removed. V3J clonotypes were defined as sequences sharing an identical inferred V gene, J gene, and CDR3 amino acid sequence. To compute the percentage overlap between repertoires, the number of shared unique clonotypes was divided by the size of the smaller repertoire. Repertoire richness was assessed with RTK rarefaction, the Chao1 estimator, and Recon v2.1 estimates of unobserved clonotypes. Generation probabilities were computed with OLGA for all TCRbeta clonotypes obtained by the gDNA method from several donors. In its TCRdb copy, this immuneACCESS table keeps in-frame sequences only and misses some clones. Where compared with another copy, unresolved V genes explain less than half of these, and the others have no known cause. From that table come the V and J calls and clone size; the DNA was used to work out D and trimming. The sample yields around 2,100,000 clones; about 94% were counted once. Roughly 1.2% of the sample lies in the top ten.

The sample originates from a study of shared clonotypes between healthy human individuals (dated by TCRdb to about 2020). At the level of the whole study: A couple of women and a few men aged 18 to 49 years were included in the cohort. For each donor, CD4 naive and CD4 memory were each run on three plates, CD8 naive on two plates, and CD8 memory on one plate. To estimate repertoire size and how much clonotype sharing occurs between individuals, the study deeply sequenced the blood TCR repertoires of five healthy adults. Different laboratories and diverse techniques were used to prepare libraries and sequence TCR repertoires, to increase sequencing depth and limit assay-specific biases. Between about 0.94 and 10 billion PBMCs per donor were obtained by leukapheresis.

For the CD8 naive samples, CD45RO-negative cells were positively selected for CCR7, yielding a CD45RA+CCR7+ population from which TemRA cells were excluded. Healthy HIV-negative adults with no recently reported acute infections or vaccinations were included as donors. Only Caucasian adults living in Nashville, Tennessee, USA were represented among the donors. After blood collection by leukapheresis, PBMCs were isolated using Ficoll-Histopaque density gradient centrifugation and then cryopreserved in the vapor phase of liquid nitrogen. Analytical flow cytometry was used to check the purity and quantity of each magnetically sorted T cell population. Genomic DNA was isolated from every sorted fraction and measured by UV absorbance on a Nanodrop 2000c. On the study overall, not on this receptor specifically: When four donors were compared, the shared fraction of clonotypes was about 5.4% for naive CD4, 3.5% for naive CD8, roughly 2.5% for memory CD4, and 0.35% to 0.4% for memory CD8. Based on pairwise subsampling, the degree of clonotype sharing among donors was expected to be affected by sequencing depth. Larger estimated clonotype richness was generally found for naive subsets than for memory subsets. Because the study included only a small number of donors, the genetic and exposure-history diversity represented was limited. Compared with non-shared clonotypes, clonotypes shared by all four sorted-subset donors had higher generation probabilities. Rarefaction of sorted-subset datasets indicated incomplete sequencing despite the large sequencing depth. Only blood was sampled, and tissue TCR repertoires likely differ from those in blood.

Sequencing was performed on naive CD8+ T cells sorted from blood. According to the study, the label for this sample's cell subset or site signals: CD45RA+CCR7+. This receptor was obtained from a young man in good health. The chain couples TRBV5-1 to TRBJ1-2; the D gene is perhaps TRBD1, from 5 matching bases. The CDR3 here reads CASSLEWGNYGYTF. The sequenced DNA: TGCGCCAGCAGCTTGGAATGGGGGAACTATGGCTACACCTTC.